These 10 T cell receptor beta chains were sequenced from one sample in a study of monozygotic twins with inflammatory bowel disease. TCRdb reprocessed the 5' RACE reads and stores each CDR3 protein as one record, lacking DNA. The data show approximately 400,000 distinct CDR3 sequences, and the top ten clones hold about 2.4%. Sequenced: blood. The receptors originated from a human donor with ulcerative colitis or Crohn's disease, or a healthy co-twin of an affected twin (not recorded which).

The chain has TRBV20-1 and TRBJ2-3; no DNA is available, so the TRBD1 call from TCRdb remains unchecked. From germline, CDR1 is DFQATT and CDR2 SNEGSKA (reference sequence). The CDR3 runs to 14 residues. CDR3 sequence reads: CSASRASRTDTQYF.

The gene calls are TRBV12-3 or TRBV12-4 and TRBJ2-7; as DNA is missing, the TRBD1 call by TCRdb cannot be tested. This CDR3 is built from 13 residues. CDR3 sequence: CASSFGGDYEQYF.

CDR3 loop: CASRSRQDATNEKLFF. The chain couples TRBV7-6 to TRBJ1-4; TCRdb outputs TRBD1, but without DNA this stays unchecked. CDR1 SGHVS and CDR2 FNYEAQ come from the germline V gene. The length of the CDR3 is 16 residues.

V and J are TRBV6-2 or TRBV6-3 and TRBJ2-2. The CDR3 has 16 residues. Germline-derived CDR1 and CDR2 are MNHEY and SVGEGT. CDR3: CASSYRQPTGTGELFF.

The chain carries TRBV2 and TRBJ2-1; TCRdb indicates TRBD1, and absent DNA this call remains unverified. The CDR3 runs to 15 residues. The germline CDR1 and CDR2 sequences are SNHLY and FYNNEI. The CDR3 reads CASSEGDRDSDEQFF.

This chain uses TRBV20-1 with TRBJ2-1. The CDR3 runs to 12 residues. CDR1 is DFQATT, CDR2 SNEGSKA, per germline (reference sequence). CDR3 region: CSAWDYSNEQFF.

This chain connects TRBV4-1 to TRBJ1-1. CDR3 length equals 15 residues. Looked up from germline, CDR1 is MGHRA and CDR2 is YSYEKL. The CDR3 sequence is CASSQEEAAVTEAFF.

V and J are TRBV18 and TRBJ2-1; TCRdb outputs TRBD2, but without DNA this stays unchecked. There are 16 residues in the CDR3. Germline CDR1 and CDR2: KGHSH and LQKENI. The CDR3 sequence is CASSQKSGGRLDEQFF.

The chain is built from TRBV27 and TRBJ2-7. CDR1 is MNHEY and CDR2 is SMNVEV in the germline V gene (reference sequence). The CDR3 extends over 14 amino acids. The CDR3: CASSLVGTLGEQYF.

The chain combines TRBV20-1 with TRBJ2-7; no DNA is available, so the TRBD2 call from TCRdb remains unchecked. The CDR3 extends over 14 amino acids. Germline-derived CDR1 and CDR2 are DFQATT and SNEGSKA (reference sequence). The CDR3 reads CSATKGLVPYEQYF.